This T cell receptor (beta chain) was sequenced for a study of T cell responses to AZD1222 COVID-19 vaccine. This CDR3 spans 11 amino acids. The germline V gene has CDR1 SEHNR and CDR2 FQNEAQ (reference sequence). Trimming removed 7 bases from V and 7 bases from J, with 11 bases in between. The data were produced by immunoSEQ multiplex PCR, yet TCRdb's version contains in-frame clones alone and is incomplete. Found here are about 120,000 clones, about 90% of them singletons; the top ten hold roughly a tenth. The source is an adult in good health. The chain recombines TRBV7-9 with TRBJ2-7; D remains ambiguous. Sequencing was performed on peripheral blood, taken on day 0 of AZD1222 vaccination. CDR3 region: CASIGVTEQYF. In DNA form, the CDR3 reads TGTGCCAGCATAGGCGTTACGGAGCAGTACTTC.